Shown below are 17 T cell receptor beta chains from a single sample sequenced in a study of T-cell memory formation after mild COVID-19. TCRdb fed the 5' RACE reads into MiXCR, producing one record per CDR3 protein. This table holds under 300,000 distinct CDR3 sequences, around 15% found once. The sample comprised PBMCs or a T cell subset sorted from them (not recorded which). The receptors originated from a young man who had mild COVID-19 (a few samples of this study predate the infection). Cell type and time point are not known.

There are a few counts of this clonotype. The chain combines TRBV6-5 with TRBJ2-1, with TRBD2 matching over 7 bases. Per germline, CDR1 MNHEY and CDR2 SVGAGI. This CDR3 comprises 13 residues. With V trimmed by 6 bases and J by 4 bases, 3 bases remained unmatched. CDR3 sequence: CASRASGYNEQFF. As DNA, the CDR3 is TGTGCCAGCAGGGCTAGCGGATACAATGAGCAGTTCTTC.

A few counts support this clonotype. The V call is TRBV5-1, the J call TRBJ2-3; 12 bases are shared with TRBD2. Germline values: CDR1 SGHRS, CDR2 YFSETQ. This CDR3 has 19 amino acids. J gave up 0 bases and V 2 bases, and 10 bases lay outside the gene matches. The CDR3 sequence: CASSFGASGGAGSTDTQYF. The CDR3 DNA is TGCGCCAGCAGCTTCGGGGCTAGCGGGGGGGCAGGGAGCACAGATACGCAGTATTTT.

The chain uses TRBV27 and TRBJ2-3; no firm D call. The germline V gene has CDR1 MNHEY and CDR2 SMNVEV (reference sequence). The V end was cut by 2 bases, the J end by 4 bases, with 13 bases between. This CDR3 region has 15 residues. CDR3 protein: CASSLLSQASDTQYF. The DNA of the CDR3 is TGTGCCAGCAGTTTACTCTCCCAGGCTTCAGATACGCAGTATTTT.

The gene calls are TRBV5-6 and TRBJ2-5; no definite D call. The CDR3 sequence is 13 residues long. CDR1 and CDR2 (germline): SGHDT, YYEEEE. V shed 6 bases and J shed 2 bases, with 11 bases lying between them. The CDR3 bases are TGTGCCAGCAAACGTCTCCTTCAAGAGACCCAGTACTTC. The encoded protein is CASKRLLQETQYF. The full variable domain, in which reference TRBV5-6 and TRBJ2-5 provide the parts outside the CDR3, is DAGVTQSPTHLIKTRGQQVTLRCSPKSGHDTVSWYQQALGQGPQFIFQYYEEEERQRGNFPDRFSGHQFPNYSSELNVNALLLGDSALYLCASKRLLQETQYFGPGTRLLVL.

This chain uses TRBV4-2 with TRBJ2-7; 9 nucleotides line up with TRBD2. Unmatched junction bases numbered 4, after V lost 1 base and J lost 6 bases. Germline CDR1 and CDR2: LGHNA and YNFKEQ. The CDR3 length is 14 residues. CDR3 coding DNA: TGTGCCAGCAGCCAAGTGGCGGGGGGGCCCGAGCAGTACTTC. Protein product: CASSQVAGGPEQYF.

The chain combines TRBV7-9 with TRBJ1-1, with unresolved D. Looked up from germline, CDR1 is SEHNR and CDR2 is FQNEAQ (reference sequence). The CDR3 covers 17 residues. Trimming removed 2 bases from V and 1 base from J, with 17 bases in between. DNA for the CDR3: TGTGCCAGCAGCTTACCCGCAGACGGATCTTCGAACACTGAAGCTTTCTTT. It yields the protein CASSLPADGSSNTEAFF.

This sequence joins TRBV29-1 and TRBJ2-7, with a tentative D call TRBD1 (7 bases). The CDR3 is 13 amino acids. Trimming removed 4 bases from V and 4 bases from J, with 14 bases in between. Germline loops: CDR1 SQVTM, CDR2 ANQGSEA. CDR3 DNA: TGCAGCGTTGTACGGCAGGGGGGTTACGAGCAGTACTTC. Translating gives CSVVRQGGYEQYF.

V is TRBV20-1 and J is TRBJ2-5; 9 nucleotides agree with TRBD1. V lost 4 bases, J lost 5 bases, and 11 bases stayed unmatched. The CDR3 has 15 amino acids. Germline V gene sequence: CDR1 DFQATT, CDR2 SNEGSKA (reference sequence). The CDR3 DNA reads TGCAGTGCTATCGAACAACAGGGGGCCGGGGAGACCCAGTACTTC. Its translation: CSAIEQQGAGETQYF.

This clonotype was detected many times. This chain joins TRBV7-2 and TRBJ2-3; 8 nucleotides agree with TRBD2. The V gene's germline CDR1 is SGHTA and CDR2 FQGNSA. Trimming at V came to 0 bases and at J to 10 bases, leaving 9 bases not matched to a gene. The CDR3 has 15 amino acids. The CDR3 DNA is TGTGCCAGCAGCTTAGCCCCCGGGGGGGGGACGGCGCAGTATTTT. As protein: CASSLAPGGGTAQYF.

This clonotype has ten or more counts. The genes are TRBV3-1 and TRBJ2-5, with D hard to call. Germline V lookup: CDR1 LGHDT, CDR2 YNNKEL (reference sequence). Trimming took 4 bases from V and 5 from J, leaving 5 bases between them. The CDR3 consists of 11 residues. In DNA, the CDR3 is TGTGCCAGCAGCCGATGGGAGACCCAGTACTTC. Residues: CASSRWETQYF.

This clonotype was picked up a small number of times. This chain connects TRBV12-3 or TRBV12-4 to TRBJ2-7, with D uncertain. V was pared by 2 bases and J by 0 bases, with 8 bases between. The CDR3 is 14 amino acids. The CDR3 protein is CASSLYGPSYEQYF. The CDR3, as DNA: TGTGCCAGCAGTTTATACGGGCCCTCCTACGAGCAGTACTTC.

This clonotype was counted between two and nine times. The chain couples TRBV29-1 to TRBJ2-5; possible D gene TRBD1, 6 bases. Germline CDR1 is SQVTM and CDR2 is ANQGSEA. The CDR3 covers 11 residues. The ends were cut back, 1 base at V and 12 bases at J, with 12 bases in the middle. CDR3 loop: CSVEVFPGEYF. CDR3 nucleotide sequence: TGCAGCGTTGAAGTTTTCCCAGGGGAGTACTTC.

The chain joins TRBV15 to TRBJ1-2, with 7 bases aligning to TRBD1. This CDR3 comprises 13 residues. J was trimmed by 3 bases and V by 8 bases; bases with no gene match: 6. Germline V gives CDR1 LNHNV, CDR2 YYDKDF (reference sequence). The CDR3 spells CATGQGVDYGYTF. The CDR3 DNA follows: TGTGCCACCGGCCAGGGGGTGGACTATGGCTACACCTTC.

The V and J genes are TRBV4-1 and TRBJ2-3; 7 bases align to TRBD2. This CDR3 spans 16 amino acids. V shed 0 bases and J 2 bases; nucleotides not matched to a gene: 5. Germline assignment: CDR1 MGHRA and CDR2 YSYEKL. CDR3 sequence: CASSQDLGGITDTQYF. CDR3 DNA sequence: TGCGCCAGCAGCCAAGATTTGGGGGGGATCACAGATACGCAGTATTTT.

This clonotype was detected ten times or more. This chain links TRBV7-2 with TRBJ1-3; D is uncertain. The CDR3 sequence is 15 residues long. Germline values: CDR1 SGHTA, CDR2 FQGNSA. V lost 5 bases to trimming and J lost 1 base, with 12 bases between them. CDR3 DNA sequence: TGTGCCAGCAGCCTCTTAAATTGGTCTGGAAACACCATATATTTT. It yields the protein CASSLLNWSGNTIYF. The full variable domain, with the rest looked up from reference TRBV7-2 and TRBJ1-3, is GAGVSQSPSNKVTEKGKDVELRCDPISGHTALYWYRQSLGQGLEFLIYFQGNSAPDKSGLPSDRFSAERTGGSVSTLTIQRTQQEDSAVYLCASSLLNWSGNTIYFGEGSWLTVV.

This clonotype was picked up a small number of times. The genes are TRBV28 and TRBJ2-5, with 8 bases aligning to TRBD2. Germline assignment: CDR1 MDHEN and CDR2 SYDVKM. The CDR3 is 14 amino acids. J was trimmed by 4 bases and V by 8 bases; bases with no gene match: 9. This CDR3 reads CASETRTSPETQYF. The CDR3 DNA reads TGTGCCAGCGAAACCCGGACTAGCCCAGAGACCCAGTACTTC.

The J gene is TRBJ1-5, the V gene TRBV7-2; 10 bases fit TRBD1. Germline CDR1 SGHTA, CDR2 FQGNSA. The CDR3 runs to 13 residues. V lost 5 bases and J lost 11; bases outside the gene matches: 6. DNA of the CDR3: TGTGCCAGCAGCCCGGACGGACAGGGGGCCCAGCATTTT. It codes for CASSPDGQGAQHF.